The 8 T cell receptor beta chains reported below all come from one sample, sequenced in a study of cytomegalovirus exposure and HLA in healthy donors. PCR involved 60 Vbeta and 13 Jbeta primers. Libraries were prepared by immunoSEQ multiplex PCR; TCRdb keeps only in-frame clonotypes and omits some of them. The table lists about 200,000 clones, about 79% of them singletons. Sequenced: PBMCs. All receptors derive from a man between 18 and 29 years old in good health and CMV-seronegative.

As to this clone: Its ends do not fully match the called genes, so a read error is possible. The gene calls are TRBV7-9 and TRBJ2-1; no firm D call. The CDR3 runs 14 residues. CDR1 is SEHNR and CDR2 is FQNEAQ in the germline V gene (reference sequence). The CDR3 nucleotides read TGTTCCAGCAGCTTATCCAGCTCCTACAATGAGCAGTTCTTC. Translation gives CSSSLSSSYNEQFF.

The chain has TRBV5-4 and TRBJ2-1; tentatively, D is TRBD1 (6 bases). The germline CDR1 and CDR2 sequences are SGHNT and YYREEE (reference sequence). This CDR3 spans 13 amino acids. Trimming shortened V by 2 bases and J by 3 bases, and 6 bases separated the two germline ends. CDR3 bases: TGTGCCAGCAGCTTACAGGGCTACAATGAGCAGTTCTTC. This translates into CASSLQGYNEQFF.

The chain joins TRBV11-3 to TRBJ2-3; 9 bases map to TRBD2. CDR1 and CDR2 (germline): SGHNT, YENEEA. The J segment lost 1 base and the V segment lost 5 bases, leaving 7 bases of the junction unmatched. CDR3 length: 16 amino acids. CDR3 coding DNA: TGTGCCAGCAGCCTAGTAATAGCGGGGGGCACAGATACGCAGTATTTT. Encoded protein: CASSLVIAGGTDTQYF.

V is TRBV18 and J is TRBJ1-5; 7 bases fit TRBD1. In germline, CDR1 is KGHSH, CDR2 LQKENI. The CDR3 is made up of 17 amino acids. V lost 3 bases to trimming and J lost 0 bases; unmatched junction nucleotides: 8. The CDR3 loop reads CASSPLRQGTSNQPQHF. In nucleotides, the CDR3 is TGTGCCAGCTCACCTCTTCGACAGGGCACTAGCAATCAGCCCCAGCATTTT.

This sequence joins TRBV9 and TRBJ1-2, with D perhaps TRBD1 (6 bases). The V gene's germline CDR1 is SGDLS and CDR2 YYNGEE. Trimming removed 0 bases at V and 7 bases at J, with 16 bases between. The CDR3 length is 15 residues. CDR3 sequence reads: CASSVEQGYVGGYTF. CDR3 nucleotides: TGTGCCAGCAGCGTAGAACAGGGTTATGTTGGTGGCTACACCTTC.

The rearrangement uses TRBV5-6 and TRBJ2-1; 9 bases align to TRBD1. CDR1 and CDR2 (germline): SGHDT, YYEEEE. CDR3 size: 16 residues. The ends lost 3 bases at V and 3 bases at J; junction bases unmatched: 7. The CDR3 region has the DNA TGTGCCAGCAGCTCCGTTGGACAGGGGAACTACAATGAGCAGTTCTTC. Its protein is CASSSVGQGNYNEQFF.

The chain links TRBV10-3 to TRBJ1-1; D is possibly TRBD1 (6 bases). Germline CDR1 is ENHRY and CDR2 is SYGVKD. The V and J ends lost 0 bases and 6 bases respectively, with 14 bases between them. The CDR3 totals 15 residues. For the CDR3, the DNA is TGTGCCATCAGTGAGTCGTACAGGGAAGGGTCTGAAGCTTTCTTT. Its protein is CAISESYREGSEAFF.

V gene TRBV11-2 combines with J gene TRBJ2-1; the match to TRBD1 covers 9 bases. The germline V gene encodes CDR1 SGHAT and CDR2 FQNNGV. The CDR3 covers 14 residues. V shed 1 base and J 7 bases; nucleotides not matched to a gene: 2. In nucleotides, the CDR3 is TGTGCCAGCAGCTTAGGGACAGGGGATAATGAGCAGTTCTTC. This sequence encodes CASSLGTGDNEQFF. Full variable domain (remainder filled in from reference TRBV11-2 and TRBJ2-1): EAGVAQSPRYKIIEKRQSVAFWCNPISGHATLYWYQQILGQGPKLLIQFQNNGVVDDSQLPKDRFSAERLKGVDSTLKIQPAKLEDSAVYLCASSLGTGDNEQFFGPGTRLTVL.